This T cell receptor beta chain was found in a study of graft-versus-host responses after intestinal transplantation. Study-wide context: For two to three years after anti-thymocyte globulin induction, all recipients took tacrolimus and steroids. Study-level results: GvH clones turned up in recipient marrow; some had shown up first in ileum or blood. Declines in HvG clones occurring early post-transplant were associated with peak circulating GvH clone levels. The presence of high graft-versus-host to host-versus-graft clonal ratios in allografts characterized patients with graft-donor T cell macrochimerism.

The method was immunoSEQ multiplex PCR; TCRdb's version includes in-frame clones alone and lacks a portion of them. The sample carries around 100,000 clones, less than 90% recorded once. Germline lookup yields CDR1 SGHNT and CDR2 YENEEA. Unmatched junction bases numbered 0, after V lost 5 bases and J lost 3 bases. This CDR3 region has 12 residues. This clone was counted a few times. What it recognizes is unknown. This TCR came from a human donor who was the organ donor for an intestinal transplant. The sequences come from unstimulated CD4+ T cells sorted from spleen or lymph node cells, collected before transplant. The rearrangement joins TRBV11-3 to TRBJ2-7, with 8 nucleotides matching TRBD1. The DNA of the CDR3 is TGTGCCAGCAGCGACAGGGGCTACGAGCAGTACTTC. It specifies CASSDRGYEQYF.